Below are 3 T cell receptor beta chains sequenced from a single sample in a study of blood T cell repertoires in COVID-19. Clones were sequenced by immunoSEQ multiplex PCR, and TCRdb holds only the in-frame ones, with some missing. Found here are approximately 260,000 clones, 85% to 90% of them singletons; the top ten hold around 3.5%. Specimen: peripheral blood. The receptors come from a middle-aged woman with acute or convalescent COVID-19.

The V and J genes are TRBV18 and TRBJ1-1, with 7 bases matching TRBD1. Unmatched junction bases numbered 9, after V lost 4 bases and J lost 4 bases. The germline CDR1 and CDR2 sequences are KGHSH and LQKENI. This CDR3 region has 15 residues. The CDR3 DNA is TGTGCCAGCTCACGCCAAACAGGGGTAGGCACTGAAGCTTTCTTT. This sequence encodes CASSRQTGVGTEAFF. The variable domain in full, with the rest retrieved from reference TRBV18 and TRBJ1-1, is NAGVMQNPRHLVRRRGQEARLRCSPMKGHSHVYWYRQLPEEGLKFMVYLQKENIIDESGMPKERFSAEFPKEGPSILRIQQVVRGDSAAYFCASSRQTGVGTEAFFGQGTRLTVV.

The chain has TRBV19 and TRBJ1-5; 7 bases line up with TRBD1. The CDR3 has 16 residues. Germline V gives CDR1 LNHDA, CDR2 SQIVND (reference sequence). The V gene end was trimmed by 8 bases and the J gene end by 1 base; junction bases not matched to a gene: 11. The CDR3 is CASFPQGGISNQPQHF. The CDR3 region has the DNA TGTGCCAGTTTCCCTCAGGGGGGAATAAGCAATCAGCCCCAGCATTTT.

The V call is TRBV6-1, the J call TRBJ2-3, with TRBD1 identical over 8 bases. The J segment lost 5 bases and the V segment lost 2 bases, leaving 12 bases of the junction unmatched. Germline CDR1 is MNHNS and CDR2 is SASEGT. The CDR3 sequence is 17 residues long. CDR3 in amino acids: CASSEPQGGQGRDTQYF. CDR3 DNA sequence: TGTGCCAGCAGTGAACCCCAAGGTGGACAGGGTAGAGATACGCAGTATTTT.